This T cell receptor beta chain was retrieved from a study of T cell responses to AZD1222 COVID-19 vaccine. The repertoire was sequenced with immunoSEQ multiplex PCR; TCRdb's copy has only in-frame clones and lacks some. In the table there are around 130,000 clones, roughly 88% of which are singletons. Trimming shortened V by 1 base and J by 0 bases, and 7 bases separated the two germline ends. The CDR3 is 15 residues long. The V gene's germline CDR1 is LGHDT and CDR2 YNNKEL (reference sequence). The receptor was derived from an adult who received the AZD1222 COVID-19 vaccine. This specimen consisted of peripheral blood, obtained 28 days after the second AZD1222 dose. The chain is built from TRBV3-1 (or the pseudogene TRBV3-2) and TRBJ1-5; D gene unclear. The CDR3 nucleotides read TGTGCCAGCAGCCAAGGAACCTATAGCAATCAGCCCCAGCATTTT. Its translation is CASSQGTYSNQPQHF.